This TCR beta chain originates from a study of cytomegalovirus exposure and HLA in healthy donors. Findings of the study overall: 16,951 TCR beta sequences were associated with HLA alleles at 0.05 false discovery rate in a later analysis. Later analysis demonstrated an association between a missense DCLRE1C variant and TCR beta V- and J-gene trimming.

PCR used 60 Vbeta primers and 13 Jbeta primers. Repertoires were generated with immunoSEQ multiplex PCR, while TCRdb's copy carries only in-frame clones and drops some. There are some 130,000 clones in the sample; under 90% occur only once, and 4% to 4.5% lies in the top ten. This clone was seen a handful of times. Its specificity is unknown. This CDR3 is built from 17 residues. V lost 4 bases and J lost 0, with 17 bases in between. Germline V gives CDR1 LGHNA, CDR2 YSLEER. The V and J genes are TRBV4-3 and TRBJ2-3; D not certain. The TCR originated in a woman aged 40 to 49 in good health and CMV-seronegative. The sequenced material came from PBMCs. CDR3 protein: CASSPDATPRSTDTQYF. CDR3 nucleotide sequence: TGCGCCAGCAGCCCCGACGCGACACCCCGAAGCACAGATACGCAGTATTTT.